The 3 T cell receptor beta chains listed next were all sequenced from one sample in a study of monozygotic twins with inflammatory bowel disease. TCRdb reprocessed the 5' RACE reads; each CDR3 protein has one entry and no DNA is given. The table counts approximately 340,000 distinct CDR3 sequences; 2% lies in the top ten. The sequencing sample was made of blood. These receptors were taken from a human donor with ulcerative colitis or Crohn's disease, or a healthy co-twin of an affected twin (not recorded which).

The CDR3 reads CATRTSGRYNEHFF. The chain combines TRBV28 with TRBJ2-1; checking the TCRdb D call of TRBD2 is not possible without DNA. The germline V gene encodes CDR1 MDHEN and CDR2 SYDVKM. The CDR3 loop spans 14 amino acids.

The J gene is TRBJ2-2, the V gene TRBV12-3 or TRBV12-4; there is no DNA to check the TCRdb D call of TRBD1. The CDR3 totals 18 residues. This CDR3 is CASSLLKGKTVNTGELFF.

This sequence joins TRBV5-1 and TRBJ2-3; TCRdb's D call, TRBD1, is unchecked because there is no DNA. Germline loops: CDR1 SGHRS, CDR2 YFSETQ. The CDR3 consists of 16 residues. CDR3 loop: CASSLAAGDRTDTQYF.